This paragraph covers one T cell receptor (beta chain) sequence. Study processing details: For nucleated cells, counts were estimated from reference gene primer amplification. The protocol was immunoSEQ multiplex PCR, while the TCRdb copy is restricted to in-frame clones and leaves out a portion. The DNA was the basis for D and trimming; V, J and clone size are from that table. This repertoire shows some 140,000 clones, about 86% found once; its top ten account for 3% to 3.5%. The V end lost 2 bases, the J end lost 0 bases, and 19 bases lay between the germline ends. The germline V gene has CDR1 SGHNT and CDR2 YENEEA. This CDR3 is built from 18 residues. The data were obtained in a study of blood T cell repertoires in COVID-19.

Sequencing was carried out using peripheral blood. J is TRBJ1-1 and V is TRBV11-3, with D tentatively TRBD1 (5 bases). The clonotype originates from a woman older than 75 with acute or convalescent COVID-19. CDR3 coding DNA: TGTGCCAGCAGCTTATTATACGACAGCCGAAGGATGAACACTGAAGCTTTCTTT. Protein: CASSLLYDSRRMNTEAFF. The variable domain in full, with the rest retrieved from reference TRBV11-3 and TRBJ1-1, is EAGVVQSPRYKIIEKKQPVAFWCNPISGHNTLYWYLQNLGQGPELLIRYENEEAVDDSQLPKDRFSAERLKGVDSTLKIQPAELGDSAVYLCASSLLYDSRRMNTEAFFGQGTRLTVV.